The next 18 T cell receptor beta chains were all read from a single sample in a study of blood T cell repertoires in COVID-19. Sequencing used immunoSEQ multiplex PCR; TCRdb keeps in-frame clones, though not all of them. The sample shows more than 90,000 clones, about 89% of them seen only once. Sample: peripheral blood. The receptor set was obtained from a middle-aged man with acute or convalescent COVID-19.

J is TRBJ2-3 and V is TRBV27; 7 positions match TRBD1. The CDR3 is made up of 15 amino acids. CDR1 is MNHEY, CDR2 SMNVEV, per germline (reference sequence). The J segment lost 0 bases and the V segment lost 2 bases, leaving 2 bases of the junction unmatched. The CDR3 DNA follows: TGTGCCAGCAGTTTAACAGGGGCAAGCACAGATACGCAGTATTTT. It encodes CASSLTGASTDTQYF.

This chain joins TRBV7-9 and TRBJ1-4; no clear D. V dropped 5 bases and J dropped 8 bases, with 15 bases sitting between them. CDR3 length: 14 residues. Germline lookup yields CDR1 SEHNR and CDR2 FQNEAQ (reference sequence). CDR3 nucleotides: TGTGCCAGCAGCCTCAGTCAGGCGGGGGAAAAACTGTTTTTT. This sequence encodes CASSLSQAGEKLFF.

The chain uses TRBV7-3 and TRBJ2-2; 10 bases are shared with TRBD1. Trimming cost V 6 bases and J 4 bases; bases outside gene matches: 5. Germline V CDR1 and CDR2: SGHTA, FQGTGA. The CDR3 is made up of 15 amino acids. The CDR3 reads CASSRQGALTGELFF. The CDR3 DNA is TGTGCCAGCAGTCGACAGGGGGCGCTCACCGGGGAGCTGTTTTTT.

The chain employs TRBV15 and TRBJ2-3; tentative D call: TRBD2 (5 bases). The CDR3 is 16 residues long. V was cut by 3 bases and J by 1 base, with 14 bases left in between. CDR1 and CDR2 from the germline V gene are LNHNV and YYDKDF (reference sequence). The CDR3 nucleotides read TGTGCCACCAGCAGGCCCGGGGTCGAGGGCACAGATACGCAGTATTTT. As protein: CATSRPGVEGTDTQYF.

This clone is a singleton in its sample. CDR3 nucleotide sequence: TGTGCCAGCTCACGCGGACAGGGCCCCATGAACACTGAAGCTTTCTTT. It specifies CASSRGQGPMNTEAFF. This chain uses TRBV18 with TRBJ1-1, with 8 nucleotides matching TRBD1. The V and J ends lost 4 bases and 0 bases, in that order; junction bases with no gene match: 7. The CDR3 length is 16 residues. Looked up from germline, CDR1 is KGHSH and CDR2 is LQKENI.

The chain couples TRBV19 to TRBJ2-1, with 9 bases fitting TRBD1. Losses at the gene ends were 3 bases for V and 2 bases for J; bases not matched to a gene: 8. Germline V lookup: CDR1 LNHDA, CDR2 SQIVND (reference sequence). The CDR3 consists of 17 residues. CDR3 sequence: CASSILQGARAYNEQFF. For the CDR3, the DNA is TGTGCCAGTAGTATCCTACAGGGGGCCCGAGCCTACAATGAGCAGTTCTTC.

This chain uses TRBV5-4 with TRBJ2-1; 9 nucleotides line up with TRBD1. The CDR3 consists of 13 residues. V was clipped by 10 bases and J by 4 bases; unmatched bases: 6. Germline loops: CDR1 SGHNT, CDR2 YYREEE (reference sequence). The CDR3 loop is CAGSGQGYNEQFF. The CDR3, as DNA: TGTGCCGGCTCGGGACAGGGATACAATGAGCAGTTCTTC.

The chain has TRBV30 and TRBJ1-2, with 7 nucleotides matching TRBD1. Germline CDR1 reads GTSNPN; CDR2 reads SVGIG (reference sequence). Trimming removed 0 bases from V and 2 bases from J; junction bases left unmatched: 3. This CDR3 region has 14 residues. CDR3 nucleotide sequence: TGTGCCTGGAGTGTAGGGACAGTGAACTATGGCTACACCTTC. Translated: CAWSVGTVNYGYTF.

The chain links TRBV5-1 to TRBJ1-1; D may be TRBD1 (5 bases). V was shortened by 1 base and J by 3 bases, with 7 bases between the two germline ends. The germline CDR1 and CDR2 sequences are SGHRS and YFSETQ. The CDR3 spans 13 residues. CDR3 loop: CASSLSRDTEAFF. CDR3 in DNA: TGCGCCAGCAGCTTGTCCAGGGACACTGAAGCTTTCTTT.

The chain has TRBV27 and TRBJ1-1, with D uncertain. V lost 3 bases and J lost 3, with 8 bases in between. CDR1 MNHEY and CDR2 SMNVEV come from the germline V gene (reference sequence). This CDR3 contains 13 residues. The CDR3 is CASSFREDTEAFF. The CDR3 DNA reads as TGTGCCAGCAGTTTCAGAGAGGACACTGAAGCTTTCTTT.

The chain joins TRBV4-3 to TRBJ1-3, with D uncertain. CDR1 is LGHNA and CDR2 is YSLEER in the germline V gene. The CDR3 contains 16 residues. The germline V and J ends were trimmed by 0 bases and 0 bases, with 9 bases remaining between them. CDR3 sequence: CASSQDRAYSGNTIYF. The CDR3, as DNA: TGCGCCAGCAGCCAAGATAGAGCCTACTCTGGAAACACCATATATTTT.

CDR3 in amino acids: CASSLAEGPYSNQPQHF. The CDR3 bases are TGCGCCAGCAGCTTGGCAGAGGGCCCCTATAGCAATCAGCCCCAGCATTTT. The J gene is TRBJ1-5, the V gene TRBV5-1; D unclear. Trimming removed 0 bases at V and 0 bases at J, with 13 bases between. There are 17 residues in the CDR3. Germline CDR1 and CDR2: SGHRS and YFSETQ.

In DNA form, the CDR3 reads TGTGCCAGCCACAGGGCCCCTGGAAACACCATATATTTT. This codes for CASHRAPGNTIYF. The rearrangement links TRBV5-6 to TRBJ1-3, with D possibly TRBD1 on 6 matching bases. Germline values: CDR1 SGHDT, CDR2 YYEEEE. The germline V and J ends were trimmed by 7 bases and 2 bases, with 10 bases remaining between them. The CDR3 is 13 amino acids.

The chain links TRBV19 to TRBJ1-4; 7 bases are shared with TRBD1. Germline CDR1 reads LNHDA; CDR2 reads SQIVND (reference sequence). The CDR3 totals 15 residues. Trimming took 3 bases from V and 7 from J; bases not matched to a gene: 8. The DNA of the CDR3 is TGTGCCAGTAGTATTTCCGGACAGGCGGGTGAAAAACTGTTTTTT. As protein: CASSISGQAGEKLFF.

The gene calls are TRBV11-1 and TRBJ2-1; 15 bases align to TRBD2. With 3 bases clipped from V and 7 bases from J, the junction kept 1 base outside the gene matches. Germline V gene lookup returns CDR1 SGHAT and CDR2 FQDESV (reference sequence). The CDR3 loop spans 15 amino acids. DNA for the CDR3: TGTGCCAGCAGCTTTGGACTAGCGGGGGGGAATGAGCAGTTCTTC. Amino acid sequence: CASSFGLAGGNEQFF.

Here the CDR3 reads CASSPSPTVPPGELFF. CDR3 DNA: TGTGCCAGCAGCCCCAGCCCGACAGTACCCCCCGGGGAGCTGTTTTTT. This chain uses TRBV9 with TRBJ2-2; D is possibly TRBD1 (5 bases). V was clipped by 4 bases and J by 6 bases, with 19 bases between them. Germline assignment: CDR1 SGDLS and CDR2 YYNGEE. This CDR3 comprises 16 residues.

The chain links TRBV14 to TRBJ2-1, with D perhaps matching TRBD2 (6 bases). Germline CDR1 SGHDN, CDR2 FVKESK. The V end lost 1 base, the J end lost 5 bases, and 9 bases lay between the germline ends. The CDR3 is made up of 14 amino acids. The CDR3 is CASSQVPSDNEQFF. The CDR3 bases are TGTGCCAGCAGCCAAGTTCCTAGCGACAATGAGCAGTTCTTC.

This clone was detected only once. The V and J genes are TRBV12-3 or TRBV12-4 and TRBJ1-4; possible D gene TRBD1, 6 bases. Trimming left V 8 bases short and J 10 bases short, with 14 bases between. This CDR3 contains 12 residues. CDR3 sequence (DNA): TGTGCCAGCGGACCCCTCAGGGGAAAACTGTTTTTT. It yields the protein CASGPLRGKLFF.